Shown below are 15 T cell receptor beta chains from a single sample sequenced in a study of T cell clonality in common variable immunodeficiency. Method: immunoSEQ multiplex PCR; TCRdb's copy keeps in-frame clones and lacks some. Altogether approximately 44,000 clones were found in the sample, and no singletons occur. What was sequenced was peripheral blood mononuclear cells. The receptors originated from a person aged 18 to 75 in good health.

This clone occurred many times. The CDR3 loop is CSGFERVTDTQYF. The CDR3 DNA, read in part, is TGCAGTGGGTTTGAGCGGGTCACAGATACG. The V and J genes are TRBV20-1 and TRBJ2-3; D might be TRBD2 (6 bases). The read falls 3 residues short of the CDR3 end, and the missing part is taken from the germline J gene. The CDR3 length is 13 residues. V gave up 7 bases and J gave up 2 bases, with 13 bases separating them. Germline V gives CDR1 DFQATT, CDR2 SNEGSKA (reference sequence).

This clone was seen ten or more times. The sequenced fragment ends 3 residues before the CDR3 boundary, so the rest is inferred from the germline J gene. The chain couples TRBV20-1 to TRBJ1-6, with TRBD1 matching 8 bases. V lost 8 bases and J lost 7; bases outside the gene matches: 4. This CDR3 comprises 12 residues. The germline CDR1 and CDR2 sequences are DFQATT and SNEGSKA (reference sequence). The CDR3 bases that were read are TGCAGTCCGGGACAGGCGAATTCACCC. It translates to CSPGQANSP. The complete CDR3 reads CSPGQANSPLHF.

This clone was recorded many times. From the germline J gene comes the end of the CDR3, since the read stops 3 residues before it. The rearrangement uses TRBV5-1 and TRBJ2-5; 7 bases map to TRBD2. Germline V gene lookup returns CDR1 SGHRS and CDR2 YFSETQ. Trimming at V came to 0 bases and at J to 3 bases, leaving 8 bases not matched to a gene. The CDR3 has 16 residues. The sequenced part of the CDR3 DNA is TGCGCCAGCAGCTTGGGTGTTGGCGGGAGAGAAGAGACC. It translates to CASSLGVGGREET. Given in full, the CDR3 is CASSLGVGGREETQYF.

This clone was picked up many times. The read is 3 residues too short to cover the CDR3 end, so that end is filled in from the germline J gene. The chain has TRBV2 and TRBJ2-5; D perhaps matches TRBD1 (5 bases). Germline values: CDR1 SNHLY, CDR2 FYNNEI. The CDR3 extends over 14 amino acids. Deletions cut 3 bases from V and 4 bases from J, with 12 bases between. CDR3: CASSDSGYGETQYF. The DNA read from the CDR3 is TGTGCCAGCAGTGATTCAGGGTATGGAGAGACC. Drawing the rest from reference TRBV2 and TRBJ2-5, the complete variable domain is EPEVTQTPSHQVTQMGQEVILRCVPISNHLYFYWYRQILGQKVEFLVSFYNNEISEKSEIFDDQFSVERPDGSNFTLKIRSTKLEDSAMYFCASSDSGYGETQYFGPGTRLLVL.

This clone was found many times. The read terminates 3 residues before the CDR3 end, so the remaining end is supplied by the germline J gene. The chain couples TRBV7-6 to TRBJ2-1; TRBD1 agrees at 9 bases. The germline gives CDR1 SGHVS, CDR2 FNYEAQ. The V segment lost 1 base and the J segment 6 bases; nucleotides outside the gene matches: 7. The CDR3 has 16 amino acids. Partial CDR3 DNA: TGTGCCAGCAGCTTAGTGATTAGGGGACAGGGCAATGAG. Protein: CASSLVIRGQGNE. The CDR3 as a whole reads CASSLVIRGQGNEQFF.

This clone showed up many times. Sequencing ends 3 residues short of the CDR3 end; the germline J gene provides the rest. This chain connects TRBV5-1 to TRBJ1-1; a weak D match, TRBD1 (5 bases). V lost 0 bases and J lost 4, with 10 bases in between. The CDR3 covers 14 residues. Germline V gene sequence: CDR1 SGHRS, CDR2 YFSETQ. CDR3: CASSLDGGGTEAFF. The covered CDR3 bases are TGCGCCAGCAGCTTGGATGGGGGGGGCACTGAA.

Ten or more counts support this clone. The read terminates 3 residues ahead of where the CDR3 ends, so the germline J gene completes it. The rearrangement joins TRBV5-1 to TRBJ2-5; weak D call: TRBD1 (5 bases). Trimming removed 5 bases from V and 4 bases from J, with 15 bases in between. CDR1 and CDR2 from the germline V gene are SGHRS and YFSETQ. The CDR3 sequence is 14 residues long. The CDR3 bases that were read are TGCGCCAGCAGGATCCAAGGGGCTGGAGAGACC. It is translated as CASRIQGAGET. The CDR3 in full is CASRIQGAGETQYF.

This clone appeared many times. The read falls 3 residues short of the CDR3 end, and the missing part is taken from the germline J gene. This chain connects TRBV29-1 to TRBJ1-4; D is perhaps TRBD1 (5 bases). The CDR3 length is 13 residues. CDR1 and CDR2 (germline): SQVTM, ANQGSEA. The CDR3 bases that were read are TGCAGCGTTGGGTTGGAGGGGTCCGGGAAA. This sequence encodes CSVGLEGSGK. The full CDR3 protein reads CSVGLEGSGKLFF.

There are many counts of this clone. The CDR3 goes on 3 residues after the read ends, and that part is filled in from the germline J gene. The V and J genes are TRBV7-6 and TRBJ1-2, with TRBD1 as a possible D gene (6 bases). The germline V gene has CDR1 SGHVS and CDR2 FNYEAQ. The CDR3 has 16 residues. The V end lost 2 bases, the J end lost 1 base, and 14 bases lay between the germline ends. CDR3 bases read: TGTGCCAGCAGCTTAATGACAGGAGACCTTAACTATGGC. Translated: CASSLMTGDLNYG. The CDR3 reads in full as CASSLMTGDLNYGYTF.

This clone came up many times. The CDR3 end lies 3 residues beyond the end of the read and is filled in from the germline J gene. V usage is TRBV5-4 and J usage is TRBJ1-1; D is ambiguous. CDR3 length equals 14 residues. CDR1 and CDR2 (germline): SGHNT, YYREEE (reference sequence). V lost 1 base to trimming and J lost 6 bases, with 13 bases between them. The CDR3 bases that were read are TGTGCCAGCAGCTTGAGGCCCAGTAGCGCTGAA. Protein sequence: CASSLRPSSAE. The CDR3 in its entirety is CASSLRPSSAEAFF.

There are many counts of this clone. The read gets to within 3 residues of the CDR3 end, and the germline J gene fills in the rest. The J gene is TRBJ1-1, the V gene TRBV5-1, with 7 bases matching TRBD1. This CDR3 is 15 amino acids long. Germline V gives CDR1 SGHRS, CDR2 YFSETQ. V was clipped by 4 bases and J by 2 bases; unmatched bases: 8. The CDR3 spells CASSGWDSSNTEAFF. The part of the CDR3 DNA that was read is TGCGCCAGCAGCGGATGGGACAGTTCTAACACTGAA.

The sequenced CDR3 bases are TGCGCCAGCAGCTTGGCTAGCGGGAGGGCCAATAATGAG. Protein sequence: CASSLASGRANNE. The entire CDR3 protein is CASSLASGRANNEQFF. The V and J genes are TRBV5-1 and TRBJ2-1, with TRBD2 matching 12 bases. From the germline J gene comes the end of the CDR3, since the read stops 3 residues before it. V gave up 0 bases and J gave up 7 bases; unmatched junction bases: 5. CDR3 size: 16 residues. Germline loops: CDR1 SGHRS, CDR2 YFSETQ.

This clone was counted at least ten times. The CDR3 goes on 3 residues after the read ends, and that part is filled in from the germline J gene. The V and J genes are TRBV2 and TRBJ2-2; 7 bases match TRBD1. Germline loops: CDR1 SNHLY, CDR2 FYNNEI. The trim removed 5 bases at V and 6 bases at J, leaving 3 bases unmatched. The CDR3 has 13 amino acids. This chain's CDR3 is CASSPRGPGELFF. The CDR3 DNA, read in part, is TGTGCCAGCAGTCCAAGGGGGCCCGGGGAG.

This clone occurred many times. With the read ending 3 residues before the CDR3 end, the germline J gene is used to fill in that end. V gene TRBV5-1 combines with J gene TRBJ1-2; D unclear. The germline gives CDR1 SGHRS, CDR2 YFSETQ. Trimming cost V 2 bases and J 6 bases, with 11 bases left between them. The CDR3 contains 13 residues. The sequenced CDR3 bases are TGCGCCAGCAGCTTCCTACCAGGAGATGGC. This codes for CASSFLPGDG. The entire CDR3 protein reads CASSFLPGDGYTF.

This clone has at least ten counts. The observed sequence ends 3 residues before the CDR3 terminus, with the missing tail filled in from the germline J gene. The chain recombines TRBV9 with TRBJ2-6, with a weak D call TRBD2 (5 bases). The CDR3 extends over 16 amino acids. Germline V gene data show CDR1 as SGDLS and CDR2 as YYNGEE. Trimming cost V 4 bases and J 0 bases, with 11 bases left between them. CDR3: CASSSDGDSGANVLTF. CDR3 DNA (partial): TGTGCCAGCAGCTCAGACGGGGACTCTGGGGCCAACGTC.